This T cell receptor beta chain emerged from a study of beta chain features in type 1 diabetes. Comment on this clone: What it binds is not known.

Expressed TCRB transcripts were sequenced because the isolated RNA had all been reverse transcribed beforehand. Method: immunoSEQ multiplex PCR; TCRdb's copy keeps in-frame clones and lacks some. The repertoire holds around 600,000 clones, about an eighth seen once, with more than 0.1% in the top ten. The germline V gene encodes CDR1 MGHDK and CDR2 SYGVNS. The J segment lost 2 bases and the V segment lost 0 bases, leaving 10 bases of the junction unmatched. CDR3 size: 17 residues. Overall study results and limits: All four CD4+ subsets of Type 1 diabetes patients contained TCRB CDR3s that were moderately but significantly shorter.

The clonotype originates from a man aged 30 to 45 with type 1 diabetes. The chain has TRBV25-1 and TRBJ2-7; TRBD1 matches at 7 bases. Material for sequencing was naive CD4+ T cells from blood. CDR3 sequence: CASSEYSPGGKAYEQYF. As DNA, the CDR3 is TGTGCCAGCAGTGAATATTCACCAGGGGGAAAAGCCTACGAGCAGTACTTC.